The 10 T cell receptor beta chains below all came from one sample that was sequenced in a study of T-cell reconstitution after alpha-beta-depleted transplantation in children. Unique molecular identifiers featured in how the TCRbeta library was prepared. TCRdb independently ran MiXCR on the PCR reads; one entry per CDR3 protein. The sample holds 350,000 to 450,000 distinct CDR3 sequences; about a fifth are singletons and the top ten take 3.8%. Here the sequenced sample was PBMCs from the stem cell graft donor, taken from the stem cell graft. These TCRs come from a human donor who donated a stem cell graft to a child with acute myeloid leukemia.

The rearrangement uses TRBV11-2 and TRBJ2-7, with TRBD1 matching 8 bases. The ends lost 4 bases at V and 6 bases at J; junction bases unmatched: 11. The CDR3 loop spans 15 amino acids. The germline V gene has CDR1 SGHAT and CDR2 FQNNGV. The CDR3 DNA is TGTGCCAGCAGCTCCCTTCGGGACAGGTTTCGCGAGCAGTACTTC. This encodes CASSSLRDRFREQYF.

This sequence joins TRBV10-3 and TRBJ2-5; the match to TRBD2 covers 11 bases. Per germline, CDR1 ENHRY and CDR2 SYGVKD. V lost 7 bases and J lost 3; bases outside the gene matches: 4. CDR3 size: 14 residues. CDR3 region: CAIKPGLAEETQYF. DNA of the CDR3: TGTGCCATCAAACCGGGACTAGCGGAAGAGACCCAGTACTTC.

There are a few counts of this clonotype. The DNA of the CDR3 is TGTGCCAGCAGATACAGGGTAGCGACGAACACCGGGGAGCTGTTTTTT. Translation: CASRYRVATNTGELFF. The chain links TRBV6-2 or TRBV6-3 to TRBJ2-2; D perhaps matches TRBD1 (6 bases). With 6 bases removed from V and 0 bases from J, the gap between germline ends came to 14 bases. The CDR3 extends over 16 amino acids. Germline values: CDR1 MNHEY, CDR2 SVGEGT.

This clonotype was recorded many times. V and J are TRBV24-1 and TRBJ2-5; 7 nucleotides match TRBD1. With V trimmed by 4 bases and J by 5 bases, 6 bases remained unmatched. Germline CDR1 reads KGHDR; CDR2 reads SFDVKD. This CDR3 is built from 14 residues. The CDR3 region has the DNA TGTGCCACCAGTGACTCGGACAGGCGGGAGACCCAGTACTTC. Encoded protein: CATSDSDRRETQYF.

J is TRBJ2-7 and V is TRBV20-1, with TRBD1 matching over 10 bases. Germline V lookup: CDR1 DFQATT, CDR2 SNEGSKA (reference sequence). The CDR3 loop spans 13 amino acids. V lost 5 bases, J lost 7 bases, and 8 bases stayed unmatched. The CDR3 sequence is CSAPTGQGGEQYF. The CDR3 DNA reads TGCAGTGCTCCAACCGGACAGGGGGGGGAGCAGTACTTC.

V usage is TRBV15 and J usage is TRBJ2-1; TRBD1 aligns across 8 bases. Per germline, CDR1 LNHNV and CDR2 YYDKDF (reference sequence). The junction had 10 bases not matched to a gene; V was cut back by 1 base and J by 8 bases. The CDR3 runs to 16 residues. The CDR3 is CATSRVLSMTGDEQFF. The CDR3, as DNA: TGTGCCACCAGCAGAGTTCTATCGATGACAGGGGATGAGCAGTTCTTC.

This clonotype was seen a handful of times. The J gene is TRBJ2-7, the V gene TRBV20-1, with 13 bases lining up with TRBD2. The CDR3 runs to 18 residues. The V segment lost 0 bases and the J segment 3 bases; nucleotides outside the gene matches: 11. Germline CDR1 reads DFQATT; CDR2 reads SNEGSKA (reference sequence). The CDR3: CSARDDELAGGWSYEQYF. Here the CDR3 DNA reads TGCAGTGCTAGAGATGATGAACTAGCGGGAGGGTGGAGCTACGAGCAGTACTTC.

This clonotype was detected ten times or more. The rearrangement uses TRBV29-1 and TRBJ1-2; D not resolved. The CDR3 is made up of 12 amino acids. CDR1 SQVTM and CDR2 ANQGSEA come from the germline V gene. Deletions cut 4 bases from V and 1 base from J, with 7 bases between. The CDR3 region has the DNA TGCAGCGTTGGTGAGGGTAACTATGGCTACACCTTC. This gives the protein CSVGEGNYGYTF.

The chain joins TRBV12-3 or TRBV12-4 to TRBJ2-1, with 10 bases that match TRBD2. The ends lost 7 bases at V and 6 bases at J; junction bases unmatched: 9. The CDR3 length is 15 residues. CDR3: CASITSGASLNEQFF. The CDR3 DNA reads TGTGCCAGCATTACTAGCGGGGCATCACTCAATGAGCAGTTCTTC.

This clonotype was found a few times. The chain recombines TRBV12-3 or TRBV12-4 with TRBJ2-5; D possibly uses TRBD1 or TRBD2 (5 bases each). The CDR3 has 16 residues. V was pared by 7 bases and J by 1 base, with 19 bases between. The CDR3 DNA is TGTGCCAGCATGAAAGCGGCAGGGTTTAGCCAAGAGACCCAGTACTTC. Its protein product is CASMKAAGFSQETQYF.